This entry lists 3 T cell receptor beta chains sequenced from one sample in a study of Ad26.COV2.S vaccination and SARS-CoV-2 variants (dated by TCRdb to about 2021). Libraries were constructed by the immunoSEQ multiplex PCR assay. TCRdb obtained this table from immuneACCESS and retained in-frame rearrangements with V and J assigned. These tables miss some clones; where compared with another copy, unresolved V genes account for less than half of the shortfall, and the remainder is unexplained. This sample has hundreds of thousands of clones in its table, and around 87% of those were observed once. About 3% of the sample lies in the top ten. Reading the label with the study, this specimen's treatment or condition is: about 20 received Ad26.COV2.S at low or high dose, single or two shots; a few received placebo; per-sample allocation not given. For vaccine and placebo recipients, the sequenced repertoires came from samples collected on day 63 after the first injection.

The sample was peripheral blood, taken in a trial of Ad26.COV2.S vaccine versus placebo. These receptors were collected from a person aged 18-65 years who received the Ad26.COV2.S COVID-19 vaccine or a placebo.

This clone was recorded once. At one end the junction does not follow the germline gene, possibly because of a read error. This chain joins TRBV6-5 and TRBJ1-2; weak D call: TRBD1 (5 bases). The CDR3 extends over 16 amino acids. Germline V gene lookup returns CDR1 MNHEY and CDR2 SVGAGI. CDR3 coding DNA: TGTGCCAGCAGTTACTCGACAGCTCTCGATAACCATGGCTACACCTTC. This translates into CASSYSTALDNHGYTF.

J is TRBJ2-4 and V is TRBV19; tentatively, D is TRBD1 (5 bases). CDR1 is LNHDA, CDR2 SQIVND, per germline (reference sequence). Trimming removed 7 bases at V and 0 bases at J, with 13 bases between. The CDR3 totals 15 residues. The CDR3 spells CASTDSGLAKNIQYF. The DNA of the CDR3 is TGTGCCAGTACCGATTCAGGGTTAGCCAAAAACATTCAGTACTTC.

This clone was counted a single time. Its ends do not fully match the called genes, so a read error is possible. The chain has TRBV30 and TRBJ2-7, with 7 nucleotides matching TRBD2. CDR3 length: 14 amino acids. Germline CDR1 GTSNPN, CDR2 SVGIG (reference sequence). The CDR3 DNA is TGTGCCTGGGGTGTAGGGCGGGGGACCTACGAGCAGTACTTC. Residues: CAWGVGRGTYEQYF.